One and the same sample provided the 2 T cell receptor beta chains below, sequenced in a study of cytomegalovirus exposure and HLA in healthy donors. PCR amplification relied on 60 Vbeta primers (plus 13 Jbeta primers). TCRdb keeps only in-frame clones here, not all; method: immunoSEQ multiplex PCR. Of approximately 140,000 clones listed, roughly 77% are singletons. Sequencing was performed on PBMCs. These receptor sequences come from a human donor in good health.

The CDR3 sequence is CASSYRQGGYEQYF. In DNA, the CDR3 is TGTGCCAGCAGTTACAGACAGGGAGGCTACGAGCAGTACTTC. V usage is TRBV6-6 and J usage is TRBJ2-7, with D perhaps matching TRBD1 (7 bases). CDR3 size: 14 residues. The V and J ends lost 2 bases and 3 bases respectively, with 11 bases between them. CDR1 is MNHNY and CDR2 is SVGAGI in the germline V gene (reference sequence).

A note on this clone: Mismatch with germline at one junction end may stem from a read error. J is TRBJ1-5 and V is TRBV6-1, with unresolved D. CDR3 size: 12 residues. The germline CDR1 and CDR2 sequences are MNHNS and SASEGT. The CDR3: CASSEAIRQFSF. The DNA of the CDR3 is TGTGCCAGCAGTGAAGCGATTAGACAATTCAGTTTT.